Shown below are 9 T cell receptor beta chains from a single sample sequenced in a study of blood T cell repertoires in COVID-19. Assay: immunoSEQ multiplex PCR; the TCRdb copy retains only in-frame clones and omits some. The table has approximately 440,000 clones, less than 95% seen once. Sequencing was carried out using PBMCs or T cells enriched from blood (not recorded which). All receptors come from a man aged 18 to 29 who had recovered from COVID-19.

This chain links TRBV28 with TRBJ1-1; TRBD1 might be the D (6 bases). The germline V gene has CDR1 MDHEN and CDR2 SYDVKM. Trimming pared 5 bases from V and 4 bases from J, leaving 17 bases between. The CDR3 has 15 amino acids. DNA for the CDR3: TGTGCCAGCAGTCCAAGGGTGGGGGCCAGCACTGAAGCTTTCTTT. Translated, it gives CASSPRVGASTEAFF.

The chain has TRBV5-1 and TRBJ2-7; the match to TRBD1 covers 8 bases. CDR3 size: 14 residues. With V trimmed by 4 bases and J by 2 bases, 5 bases remained unmatched. Germline CDR1 reads SGHRS; CDR2 reads YFSETQ. This chain's CDR3 is CASSVGTGTYEQYF. In nucleotides, the CDR3 is TGCGCCAGCAGCGTGGGGACAGGCACCTACGAGCAGTACTTC.

The chain carries TRBV7-9 and TRBJ2-5, with 8 bases matching TRBD2. V trimming: 4 bases; J trimming: 4 bases; junction bases outside the gene matches: 2. The V gene's germline CDR1 is SEHNR and CDR2 FQNEAQ (reference sequence). This CDR3 spans 13 amino acids. The CDR3 loop reads CASSSAGGETQYF. The CDR3 nucleotides read TGTGCCAGCAGCTCCGCGGGAGGAGAGACCCAGTACTTC. Looking up the rest from reference TRBV7-9 and TRBJ2-5 gives the full variable domain: DTGVSQNPRHKITKRGQNVTFRCDPISEHNRLYWYRQTLGQGPEFLTYFQNEAQLEKSRLLSDRFSAERPKGSFSTLEIQRTEQGDSAMYLCASSSAGGETQYFGPGTRLLVL.

The rearrangement uses TRBV3-1 (or the pseudogene TRBV3-2) and TRBJ1-4; D is uncertain. The germline V and J ends were trimmed by 2 bases and 4 bases, with 8 bases remaining between them. The germline gives CDR1 LGHDT, CDR2 YNNKEL (reference sequence). The CDR3 is 14 amino acids. CDR3 nucleotide sequence: TGTGCCAGCAGCCAACGGCAGGTTAATGAAAAACTGTTTTTT. Its protein is CASSQRQVNEKLFF.

The genes are TRBV4-1 and TRBJ1-2; 8 bases are a match to TRBD1. V shed 2 bases, J shed 4 bases, and the junction held 12 bases outside the gene matches. The length of the CDR3 is 17 residues. Germline CDR1 and CDR2: MGHRA and YSYEKL. CDR3: CASSQIWTGRWVYGYTF. The CDR3 DNA follows: TGCGCCAGCAGCCAAATTTGGACAGGGAGGTGGGTCTATGGCTACACCTTC.

This chain uses TRBV7-9 with TRBJ2-7, with 7 bases lining up with TRBD1. The CDR3 totals 15 residues. V was clipped by 5 bases and J by 3 bases; unmatched bases: 10. Per germline, CDR1 SEHNR and CDR2 FQNEAQ (reference sequence). The CDR3 loop reads CASSPGQALSYEQYF. The CDR3 region has the DNA TGTGCCAGCAGCCCCGGACAGGCCCTTAGCTACGAGCAGTACTTC.

This clone has just one count. The CDR3 sequence is CASSLPGTGGGELFF. The CDR3 nucleotides are TGTGCCAGCAGCCTCCCGGGGACTGGGGGCGGGGAGCTGTTTTTT. The chain recombines TRBV5-5 with TRBJ2-2; possibly TRBD2 for D (6 bases). The CDR3 sequence is 15 residues long. Germline V gives CDR1 SGHKS, CDR2 YYEKEE (reference sequence). Trimming left V 4 bases short and J 7 bases short, with 17 bases between.

The rearrangement links TRBV2 to TRBJ1-2; 9 positions agree with TRBD1. V dropped 6 bases and J dropped 3; count of bases not matched to a gene: 8. The CDR3 sequence is 15 residues long. Germline-derived CDR1 and CDR2 are SNHLY and FYNNEI. CDR3 residues: CASSPLTGGYYGYTF. The CDR3 DNA follows: TGTGCCAGCAGCCCCTTGACAGGGGGATACTATGGCTACACCTTC.

This chain connects TRBV19 to TRBJ1-2; D is possibly TRBD1 (5 bases). Germline lookup yields CDR1 LNHDA and CDR2 SQIVND (reference sequence). This CDR3 has 13 residues. The germline V and J ends were trimmed by 6 bases and 2 bases, with 10 bases remaining between them. The CDR3 DNA reads TGTGCCAGTAGGACAGAGACAAACTATGGCTACACCTTC. This codes for CASRTETNYGYTF. The entire variable domain, with the rest obtained from reference TRBV19 and TRBJ1-2, is as follows: DGGITQSPKYLFRKEGQNVTLSCEQNLNHDAMYWYRQDPGQGLRLIYYSQIVNDFQKGDIAEGYSVSREKKESFPLTVTSAQKNPTAFYLCASRTETNYGYTFGSGTRLTVV.